These 9 T cell receptor beta chains originate from one sample sequenced in a study of shared clonotypes between healthy human individuals. Data came from immunoSEQ multiplex PCR; TCRdb stores just in-frame clones and leaves some out. The table has roughly 2.2 million clones, 93% seen once. Sequencing was carried out using naive CD4+ T cells from PBMCs. The subset here: CD45RA+ positively selected. Every receptor here comes from a man aged 18 to 29 in good health. Some clones in this sample may be carry-over from other donors' samples.

This clone was counted a single time. As the CDR3 is not closed by the conserved phenylalanine or tryptophan, this likely results from a read error. The chain has TRBV9 and TRBJ1-3, with D possibly TRBD1 on 5 matching bases. This CDR3 has 14 amino acids. Germline loops: CDR1 SGDLS, CDR2 YYNGEE. The CDR3 reads CAGSPQVSGNTIYL. DNA of the CDR3: TGTGCCGGCAGCCCACAGGTCTCTGGAAACACCATATATCTT.

This clone was detected only a few times. The V call is TRBV4-2, the J call TRBJ2-2, with D unclear. CDR1 LGHNA and CDR2 YNFKEQ come from the germline V gene. V lost 1 base to trimming and J lost 7 bases, with 7 bases between them. The CDR3 length is 13 residues. The CDR3 coding sequence is TGTGCCAGCAGCCAAGTCCTTCGCGGGGAGCTGTTTTTT. Protein: CASSQVLRGELFF.

J is TRBJ2-6 and V is TRBV4-1, with D perhaps matching TRBD2 (6 bases). CDR1 is MGHRA, CDR2 YSYEKL, per germline. This CDR3 is 18 amino acids long. Trimming took 5 bases from V and 1 from J, leaving 18 bases between them. CDR3 loop: CASSALGREVSGANVLTF. DNA of the CDR3: TGCGCCAGCAGCGCCCTGGGCAGGGAGGTTTCTGGGGCCAACGTCCTGACTTTC.

In nucleotides, the CDR3 is TGTGCCAGAAGTTCGCGTACCGGGGAGCTGTTTTTT. Its translation: CARSSRTGELFF. The gene calls are TRBV5-3 and TRBJ2-2; D not certain. TRBV5-3 has ORF status, its function being uncertain. Trimming left V 5 bases short and J 5 bases short, with 7 bases between. The CDR3 runs 12 residues.

A few counts support this clone. The chain has TRBV2 and TRBJ1-2; 9 nucleotides line up with TRBD1. Germline V gene lookup returns CDR1 SNHLY and CDR2 FYNNEI. Losses at the gene ends were 1 base for V and 3 bases for J; bases not matched to a gene: 3. CDR3 size: 15 residues. CDR3 sequence: CASSEGTGGYYGYTF. The CDR3 DNA reads TGTGCCAGCAGTGAAGGAACAGGGGGCTACTATGGCTACACCTTC.

J is TRBJ2-7 and V is TRBV4-2; no definite D call. Germline CDR1 reads LGHNA; CDR2 reads YNFKEQ. V gave up 0 bases and J gave up 6 bases, with 18 bases separating them. CDR3 length equals 16 residues. Here the CDR3 reads CASSQDLRQRWGEQYF. The CDR3 DNA is TGTGCCAGCAGCCAAGATCTTCGTCAAAGGTGGGGCGAGCAGTACTTC.

This clone was seen just once. The V call is TRBV5-1, the J call TRBJ2-3; D not certain. V dropped 0 bases and J dropped 5 bases, with 10 bases sitting between them. The germline V gene has CDR1 SGHRS and CDR2 YFSETQ. The CDR3 contains 14 residues. The CDR3 sequence: CASSLAIAVDTQYF. CDR3 coding DNA: TGCGCCAGCAGCTTGGCCATAGCTGTAGATACGCAGTATTTT.

The rearrangement links TRBV7-7 to TRBJ2-2; 8 bases line up with TRBD2. The CDR3 has 15 amino acids. In germline, CDR1 is SSHAT, CDR2 FNYEAQ (reference sequence). J was trimmed by 0 bases and V by 5 bases; bases with no gene match: 2. In DNA form, the CDR3 reads TGTGCCAGCAGCGAGACTAGCGCGAACACCGGGGAGCTGTTTTTT. Translation: CASSETSANTGELFF. The whole variable domain, remainder taken from reference TRBV7-7 and TRBJ2-2, is GAGVSQSPRYKVTKRGQDVTLRCDPISSHATLYWYQQALGQGPEFLTYFNYEAQPDKSGLPSDRFSAERPEGSISTLTIQRTEQRDSAMYRCASSETSANTGELFFGEGSRLTVL.

This clone was seen only a few times. The V call is TRBV27, the J call TRBJ1-1; D not resolved. The germline V gene has CDR1 MNHEY and CDR2 SMNVEV (reference sequence). V lost 5 bases to trimming and J lost 1 base, with 11 bases between them. The CDR3 extends over 14 amino acids. CDR3 loop: CASSMMLSNTEAFF. The DNA of the CDR3 is TGTGCCAGCAGTATGATGTTGTCGAACACTGAAGCTTTCTTT.